The rows below give T cell receptor beta chains drawn from one sample of a study of T cell responses to AZD1222 COVID-19 vaccine. Produced via immunoSEQ multiplex PCR; TCRdb's table is partial and in-frame only. The table has roughly 50,000 clones, about nine tenths seen once. Specimen: peripheral blood, collected 28 days after the second AZD1222 dose. The receptors shown here come from an adult who received the AZD1222 COVID-19 vaccine. The CDR3 runs from the conserved cysteine through the conserved F or W. D genes are given only for firm matches. Size tells how often a clone was seen (once, few, many) or the class of an expanded clone, and some rows leave it out.

>TRBV11-2|.|TRBJ1-5|.
CASSLGQGSPQHF
TGTGCCAGCAGCTTAGGTCAGGGGTCACCCCAGCATTTT
>TRBV15|.|TRBJ2-7|TRBD1
CATSRGRDRDNEQYF
TGTGCCACCAGCAGAGGGAGGGACAGGGACAACGAGCAGTACTTC
>TRBV7-2|.|TRBJ2-3|TRBD2
CASSFKWLAGGGTDTQYF
TGTGCCAGCAGCTTCAAGTGGCTAGCGGGGGGTGGCACAGATACGCAGTATTTT
>TRBV24-1|.|TRBJ1-2|.
CATSVGPNYGYTF
TGTGCCACCAGTGTCGGGCCTAACTATGGCTACACCTTC
>TRBV4-1|.|TRBJ1-5|.
CASSHSAGDSNQPQHF
TGCGCCAGCAGCCATTCCGCCGGGGATAGCAATCAGCCCCAGCATTTT
>TRBV3-1/TRBV3-2|.|TRBJ1-1|.
CASSQRDWDTEAFF
TGTGCCAGCAGCCAAAGGGATTGGGACACTGAAGCTTTCTTT
>TRBV9|.|TRBJ2-2|.
CASSAPQGNTGELFF
TGTGCCAGCAGCGCCCCCCAGGGGAACACCGGGGAGCTGTTTTTT
>TRBV29-1|.|TRBJ2-7|TRBD1
CSVGDRGYEQYF
TGCAGCGTAGGGGACAGGGGTTACGAGCAGTACTTC
>TRBV28|.|TRBJ1-1|.
CASSYGLNTEAFF
TGTGCCAGCAGCTATGGATTGAACACTGAAGCTTTCTTT
>TRBV5-1|.|TRBJ2-7|TRBD2
CASSAADRAGVGEQYF
TGCGCCAGCAGCGCAGCCGATCGAGCGGGAGTAGGTGAGCAGTACTTC
>TRBV6-2/TRBV6-3|.|TRBJ2-2|.
CASSVDRATGELFF
TGTGCCAGCAGCGTCGACAGAGCCACCGGGGAGCTGTTTTTT
>TRBV29-1|.|TRBJ1-1|.
CSAKKDSLLGEAFF
TGCAGCGCCAAAAAGGACAGTCTTTTAGGTGAAGCTTTCTTT
>TRBV11-2|few|TRBJ2-7|.
CASSLNNYEQYF
TGTGCCAGCAGCTTAAACAACTACGAGCAGTACTTC
>TRBV9|.|TRBJ1-4|TRBD1
CASSKRDRVEKLFF
TGTGCCAGCAGCAAACGGGACAGGGTGGAAAAACTGTTTTTT
>TRBV5-1|.|TRBJ1-3|TRBD1
CASSRAGQGFGNTIYF
TGCGCCAGCAGCCGGGCGGGACAGGGGTTCGGAAACACCATATATTTT
>TRBV4-1|.|TRBJ1-5|.
CASSQWGSNQPQHF
TGCGCCAGCAGCCAATGGGGGAGCAATCAGCCCCAGCATTTT
>TRBV5-1|.|TRBJ2-3|TRBD2
CASSPPSGVSTDTQYF
TGCGCCAGCAGCCCCCCTAGCGGGGTCAGCACAGATACGCAGTATTTT
>TRBV5-1|.|TRBJ1-6|.
CASSLRSSYNSPLHF
TGCGCCAGCAGCCTAAGAAGCTCCTATAATTCACCCCTCCACTTT
>TRBV5-5|.|TRBJ2-5|TRBD2
CASSSGLAGVETQYF
TGTGCCAGCAGCTCCGGACTAGCGGGGGTGGAGACCCAGTACTTC
>TRBV28|.|TRBJ1-5|.
CASSVTDFNQPQHF
TGTGCCAGCAGCGTAACGGACTTTAATCAGCCCCAGCATTTT
>TRBV20-1|.|TRBJ1-2|.
CSASEGFGYTF
TGCAGTGCTAGTGAGGGGTTTGGCTACACCTTC
>TRBV10-3|.|TRBJ1-1|.
CAISDRTMNTEAFF
TGTGCCATCAGTGATCGCACTATGAACACTGAAGCTTTCTTT
>TRBV12-3/TRBV12-4|.|TRBJ1-5|TRBD1
CASSNRGQPQHF
TGTGCCAGCAGCAACAGGGGTCAGCCCCAGCATTTT
>TRBV5-6|.|TRBJ2-1|.
CASSLGGREQFF
TGTGCCAGCAGCTTGGGTGGGCGGGAGCAGTTCTTC
>TRBV5-1|.|TRBJ1-2|.
CASSFTANYGYTF
TGCGCCAGCAGCTTTACAGCAAACTATGGCTACACCTTC
>TRBV6-6|.|TRBJ2-7|TRBD2
CASNPTTLADKYF
TGTGCCAGCAACCCAACCACACTAGCGGATAAGTACTTC
>TRBV9|.|TRBJ2-1|.
CASSVASYNEQFF
TGTGCCAGCAGCGTAGCATCCTACAATGAGCAGTTCTTC
>TRBV5-8|.|TRBJ1-2|.
CASSLDFFRDYGYTF
TGTGCCAGCAGCTTGGATTTTTTCAGGGACTATGGCTACACCTTC
>TRBV2|.|TRBJ2-7|.
CASKPDSYEQYF
TGTGCCAGCAAACCCGACTCCTACGAGCAGTACTTC
>TRBV10-3|.|TRBJ1-4|.
CAISDTGDEKLFF
TGTGCCATCAGTGACACGGGGGATGAAAAACTGTTTTTT
>TRBV7-9|.|TRBJ2-7|.
CASSLDTGTSRGEQYF
TGTGCCAGCAGCTTAGATACCGGGACATCGAGGGGCGAGCAGTACTTC
>TRBV7-9|.|TRBJ2-5|.
CASSFSREYETQYF
TGTGCCAGCAGCTTTTCGAGGGAGTACGAGACCCAGTACTTC
>TRBV27|.|TRBJ1-6|.
CASSQGIQNSPLHF
TGTGCCAGCAGTCAGGGGATCCAGAATTCACCCCTCCACTTT
>TRBV4-1|.|TRBJ2-7|.
CASSQDILYEQYF
TGCGCCAGCAGCCAAGATATCCTCTACGAGCAGTACTTC
>TRBV18|.|TRBJ1-6|TRBD1
CASSPSNRGNSPLHF
TGTGCCAGCTCACCATCAAACAGGGGGAACTCACCCCTCCACTTT
>TRBV5-4|.|TRBJ1-2|.
CASSFGTPGGGYTF
TGTGCCAGCAGCTTTGGGACCCCGGGAGGTGGCTACACCTTC
>TRBV28|.|TRBJ1-3|.
CASSPRAVSGNTIYF
TGTGCCAGCAGTCCACGGGCGGTCTCTGGAAACACCATATATTTT
>TRBV29-1|.|TRBJ2-7|TRBD1
CSVESTGGSYEQYF
TGCAGCGTTGAGTCGACAGGGGGATCCTACGAGCAGTACTTC
>TRBV6-4|.|TRBJ2-3|.
CASSASGSTDTQYF
TGTGCCAGCAGTGCCAGCGGGAGCACAGATACGCAGTATTTT
>TRBV5-6|.|TRBJ2-7|.
CASSLAGGTPYEQYF
TGTGCCAGCAGCTTGGCCGGGGGTACCCCCTACGAGCAGTACTTC
>TRBV11-2|.|TRBJ2-1|.
CASSPQGNEQFF
TGTGCCAGCAGCCCCCAGGGAAATGAGCAGTTCTTC
>TRBV7-3|once|TRBJ2-5|TRBD2
CASSLTGTNQETQYF
TGTGCCAGCAGCTTAACGGGGACTAACCAAGAGACCCAGTACTTC
>TRBV28|.|TRBJ2-7|TRBD1
CASSFDLLGQGYEQYF
TGTGCCAGCAGTTTCGATCTTTTGGGACAGGGTTACGAGCAGTACTTC
>TRBV21-1|.|TRBJ2-2|.
CASSKGASLAGNTGELFF
TGTGCCAGCAGCAAAGGAGCGAGTCTAGCGGGAAACACCGGGGAGCTGTTTTTT
>TRBV29-1|.|TRBJ2-7|TRBD2
CSVVGLAGGEQYF
TGCAGCGTTGTTGGGCTAGCGGGAGGCGAGCAGTACTTC
>TRBV18|.|TRBJ1-3|TRBD1
CASSPQEQGTAENTIYF
TGTGCCAGCTCACCACAGGAACAGGGGACGGCGGAAAACACCATATATTTT
>TRBV18|.|TRBJ1-2|.
CASSPEGPNYGYTF
TGTGCCAGCTCACCAGAGGGCCCTAACTATGGCTACACCTTC
>TRBV6-5|.|TRBJ1-6|TRBD1
CASSRTGTGNSPLHF
TGTGCCAGCAGCAGAACCGGGACAGGGAATTCACCCCTCCACTTT
>TRBV27|.|TRBJ1-4|TRBD1
CASRNTGATNEKLFF
TGTGCCAGCAGGAATACAGGGGCAACTAATGAAAAACTGTTTTTT
>TRBV2|.|TRBJ1-6|.
CASVRGFGSPLHF
TGTGCCAGCGTTCGGGGTTTCGGTTCACCCCTCCACTTT